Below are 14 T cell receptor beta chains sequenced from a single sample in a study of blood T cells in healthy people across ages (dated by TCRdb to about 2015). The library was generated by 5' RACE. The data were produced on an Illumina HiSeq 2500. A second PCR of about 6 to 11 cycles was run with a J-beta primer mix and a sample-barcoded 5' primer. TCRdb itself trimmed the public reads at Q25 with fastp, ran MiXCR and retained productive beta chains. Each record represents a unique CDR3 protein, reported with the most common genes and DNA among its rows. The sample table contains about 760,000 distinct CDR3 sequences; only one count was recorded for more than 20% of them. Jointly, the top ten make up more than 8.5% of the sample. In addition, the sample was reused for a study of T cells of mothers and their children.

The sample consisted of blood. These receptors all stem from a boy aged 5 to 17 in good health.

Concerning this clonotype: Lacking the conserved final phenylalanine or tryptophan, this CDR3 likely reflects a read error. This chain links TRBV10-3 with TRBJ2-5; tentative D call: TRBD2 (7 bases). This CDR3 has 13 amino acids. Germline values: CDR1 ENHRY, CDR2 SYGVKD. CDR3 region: CAVSEGGGETQYL. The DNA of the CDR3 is TGTGCCGTCAGTGAGGGAGGGGGGGAGACCCAGTACCTC.

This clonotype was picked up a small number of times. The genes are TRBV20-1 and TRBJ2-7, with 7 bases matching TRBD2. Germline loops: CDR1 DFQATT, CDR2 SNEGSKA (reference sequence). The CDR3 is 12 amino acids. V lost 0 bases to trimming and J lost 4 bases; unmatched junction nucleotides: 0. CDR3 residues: CSARELAYEQYF. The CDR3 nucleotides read TGCAGTGCTAGAGAACTAGCGTACGAGCAGTACTTC.

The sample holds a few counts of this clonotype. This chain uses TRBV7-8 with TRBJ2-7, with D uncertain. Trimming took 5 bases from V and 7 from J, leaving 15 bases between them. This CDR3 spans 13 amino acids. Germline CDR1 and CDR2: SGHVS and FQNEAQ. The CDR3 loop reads CASSTRPVGEQYF. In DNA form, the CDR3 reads TGTGCCAGCAGCACCCGACCCGTAGGAGAGCAGTACTTC.

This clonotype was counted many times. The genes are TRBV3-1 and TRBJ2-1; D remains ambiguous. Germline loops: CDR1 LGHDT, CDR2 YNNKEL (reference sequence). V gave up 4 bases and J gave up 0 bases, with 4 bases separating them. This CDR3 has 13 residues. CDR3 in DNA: TGTGCCAGCAGCCGCGCCTCCTACAATGAGCAGTTCTTC. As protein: CASSRASYNEQFF.

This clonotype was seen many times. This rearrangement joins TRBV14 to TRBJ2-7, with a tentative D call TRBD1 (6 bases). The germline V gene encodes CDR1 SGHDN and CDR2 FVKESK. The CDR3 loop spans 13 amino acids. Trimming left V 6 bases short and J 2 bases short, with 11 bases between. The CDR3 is CASRPDSTYEQYF. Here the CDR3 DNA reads TGTGCCAGCAGACCGGACAGCACCTACGAGCAGTACTTC.

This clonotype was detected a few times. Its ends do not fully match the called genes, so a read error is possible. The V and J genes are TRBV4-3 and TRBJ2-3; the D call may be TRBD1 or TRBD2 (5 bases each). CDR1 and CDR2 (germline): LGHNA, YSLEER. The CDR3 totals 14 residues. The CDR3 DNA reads TGCGCCAGCAGCCAAGGAGGGGTTGGAGATATGCAGTATTTT. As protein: CASSQGGVGDMQYF.

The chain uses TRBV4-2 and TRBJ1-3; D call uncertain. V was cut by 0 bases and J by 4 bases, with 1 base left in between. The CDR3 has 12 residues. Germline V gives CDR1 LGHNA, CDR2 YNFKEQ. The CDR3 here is CASSQEGNTIYF. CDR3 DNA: TGTGCCAGCAGCCAAGAAGGAAACACCATATATTTT.

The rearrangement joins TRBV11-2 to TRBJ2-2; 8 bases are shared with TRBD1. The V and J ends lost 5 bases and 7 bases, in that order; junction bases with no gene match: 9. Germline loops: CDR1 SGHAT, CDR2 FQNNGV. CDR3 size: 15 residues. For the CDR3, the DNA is TGTGCCAGCAGCCCCGCTTCAGGGGGCGGCGGGGAGCTGTTTTTT. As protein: CASSPASGGGGELFF.

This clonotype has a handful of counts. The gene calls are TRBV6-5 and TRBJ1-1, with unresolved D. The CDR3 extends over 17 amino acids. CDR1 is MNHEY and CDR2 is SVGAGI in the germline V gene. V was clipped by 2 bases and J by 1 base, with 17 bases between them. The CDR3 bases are TGTGCCAGCAGTTACGACCTCTGGTCCATGACGAACACTGAAGCTTTCTTT. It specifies CASSYDLWSMTNTEAFF.

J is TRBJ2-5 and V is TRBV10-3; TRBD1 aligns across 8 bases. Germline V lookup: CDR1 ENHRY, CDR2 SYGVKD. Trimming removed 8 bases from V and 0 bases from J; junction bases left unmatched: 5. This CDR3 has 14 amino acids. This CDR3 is CAIGRTGNQETQYF. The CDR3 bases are TGTGCCATCGGACGGACAGGGAACCAAGAGACCCAGTACTTC.

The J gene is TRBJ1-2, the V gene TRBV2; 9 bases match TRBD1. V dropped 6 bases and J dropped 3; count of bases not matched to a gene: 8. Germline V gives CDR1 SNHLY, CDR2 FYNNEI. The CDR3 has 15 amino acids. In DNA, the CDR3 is TGTGCCAGCAGGCCCAGGACAGGGGTGGACTATGGCTACACCTTC. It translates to CASRPRTGVDYGYTF.

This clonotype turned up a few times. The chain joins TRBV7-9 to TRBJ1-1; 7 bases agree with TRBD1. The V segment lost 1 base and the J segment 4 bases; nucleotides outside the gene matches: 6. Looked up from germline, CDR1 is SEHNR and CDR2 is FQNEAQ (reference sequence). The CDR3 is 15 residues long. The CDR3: CASSLGGGAGTEAFF. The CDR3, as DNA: TGTGCCAGCAGCTTAGGAGGGGGCGCGGGCACTGAAGCTTTCTTT.

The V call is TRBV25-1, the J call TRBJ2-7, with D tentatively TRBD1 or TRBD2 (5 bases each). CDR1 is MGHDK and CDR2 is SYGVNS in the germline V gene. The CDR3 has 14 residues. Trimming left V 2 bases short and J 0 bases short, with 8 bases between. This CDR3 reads CASSEMGVSYEQYF. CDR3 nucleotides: TGTGCCAGCAGTGAAATGGGGGTCTCCTACGAGCAGTACTTC.

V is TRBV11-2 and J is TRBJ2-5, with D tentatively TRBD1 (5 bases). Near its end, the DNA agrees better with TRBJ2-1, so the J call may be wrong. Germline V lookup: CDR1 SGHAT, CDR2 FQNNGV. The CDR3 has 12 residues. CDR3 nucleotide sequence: TGTGCCAGCAGCTTGGACAACAATGAGCAGTTCTTC. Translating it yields CASSLDNNEQFF.